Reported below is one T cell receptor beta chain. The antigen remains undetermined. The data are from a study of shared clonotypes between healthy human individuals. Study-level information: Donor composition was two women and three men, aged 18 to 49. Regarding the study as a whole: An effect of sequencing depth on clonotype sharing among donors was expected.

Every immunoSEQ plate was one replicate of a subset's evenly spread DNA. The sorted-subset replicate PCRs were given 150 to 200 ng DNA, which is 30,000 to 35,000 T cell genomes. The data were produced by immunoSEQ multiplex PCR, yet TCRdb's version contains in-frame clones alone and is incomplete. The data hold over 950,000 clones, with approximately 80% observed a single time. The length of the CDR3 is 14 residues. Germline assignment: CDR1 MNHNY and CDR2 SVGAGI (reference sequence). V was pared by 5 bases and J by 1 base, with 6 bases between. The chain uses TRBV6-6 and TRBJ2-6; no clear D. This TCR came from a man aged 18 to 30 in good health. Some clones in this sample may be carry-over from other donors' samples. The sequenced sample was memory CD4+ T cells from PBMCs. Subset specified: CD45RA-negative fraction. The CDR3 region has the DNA TGTGCCAGCAGTAGGACGTCTGGGGCCAACGTCCTGACTTTC. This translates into CASSRTSGANVLTF.